The clone carrying this T cell receptor beta chain was counted a single time. Clones were read by immunoSEQ multiplex PCR, and TCRdb kept only the in-frame ones, dropping some. The table records approximately 300,000 clones, 85% of them present only once. This record comes from a study of blood T cell repertoires in COVID-19. The length of the CDR3 is 16 residues. Germline-derived CDR1 and CDR2 are LGHNT and FRNRAP. The ends lost 5 bases at V and 3 bases at J; junction bases unmatched: 8. Assignments of participants to cohorts depended upon their own reported clinical history. What was sequenced was PBMCs or T cells enriched from blood (not recorded which). The sequence came from a woman younger than 45 who had been exposed to COVID-19. The chain is built from TRBV12-5 and TRBJ2-1, with 9 positions matching TRBD2. CDR3 residues: CASGVHGLARYNEQFF. The CDR3 nucleotides read TGTGCTAGTGGTGTGCATGGACTAGCGCGCTACAATGAGCAGTTCTTC.